The 15 T cell receptor beta chains in this list originate from one sample, sequenced in a study of T cells in Graves' hyperthyroidism and ophthalmopathy. Amplified TCR beta CDR3 regions came from RNA transcripts. The TCR CDR3 was amplified in a first-round RT-PCR using the HTBI primer set. Each CDR3 protein is one row after TCRdb ran MiXCR on the multiplex PCR reads. In the table there are more than 300,000 distinct CDR3 sequences, approximately 15% of which are singletons. Sequenced sample: blood. These receptors all come from a woman aged 25 to 39 with Graves' hyperthyroidism.

This clonotype was seen at least ten times. The chain links TRBV12-3 or TRBV12-4 to TRBJ2-1; no clear D gene. V was pared by 1 base and J by 2 bases, with 6 bases between. CDR3 length: 14 amino acids. For the CDR3, the DNA is TGTGCCAGCAGTTTAGGGCCTCCCTACAATGAGCAGTTCTTC. It yields the protein CASSLGPPYNEQFF.

This clonotype was counted many times. V usage is TRBV27 and J usage is TRBJ2-7; D possibly corresponds to TRBD1 (6 bases). Germline CDR1 reads MNHEY; CDR2 reads SMNVEV (reference sequence). Trimming pared 2 bases from V and 2 bases from J, leaving 13 bases between. This CDR3 has 15 amino acids. This CDR3 is CASSLGRQVTYEQYF. Here the CDR3 DNA reads TGTGCCAGCAGTTTAGGGAGACAGGTCACCTACGAGCAGTACTTC.

This clonotype has a handful of counts. DNA for the CDR3: TGTGCCAGCAGTTACTCGACCGCCGCCAGGGGACTCTTCTATGGCTACACCTTC. Its translation is CASSYSTAARGLFYGYTF. The chain has TRBV6-2 or TRBV6-3 and TRBJ1-2; TRBD1 is a possible D gene (6 bases). The length of the CDR3 is 18 residues. Trimming took 0 bases from V and 4 from J, leaving 21 bases between them. From germline, CDR1 is MNHEY and CDR2 SVGEGT.

This clonotype was found many times. The chain is built from TRBV6-1 and TRBJ1-2, with D possibly matching TRBD1 (5 bases). The CDR3 extends over 13 amino acids. V shed 6 bases and J shed 3 bases, with 11 bases lying between them. Germline V lookup: CDR1 MNHNS, CDR2 SASEGT. CDR3 nucleotide sequence: TGTGCCAGCAGCTGGGACGGACACTATGGCTACACCTTC. It specifies CASSWDGHYGYTF.

V gene TRBV6-1 combines with J gene TRBJ1-1; a possible D gene is TRBD1 (5 bases). V gave up 6 bases and J gave up 2 bases, with 16 bases separating them. This CDR3 has 15 amino acids. Germline V gene sequence: CDR1 MNHNS, CDR2 SASEGT. Here the CDR3 reads CASSWEGRANTEAFF. The CDR3 nucleotides are TGTGCCAGCAGCTGGGAGGGGAGAGCTAACACTGAAGCTTTCTTT.

The chain couples TRBV24-1 to TRBJ2-2, with 7 bases matching TRBD1. The CDR3 has 14 residues. V was clipped by 5 bases and J by 6 bases; unmatched bases: 5. The germline V gene has CDR1 KGHDR and CDR2 SFDVKD. CDR3: CATSGQGVPGELFF. CDR3 nucleotides: TGTGCCACCAGTGGGCAGGGGGTCCCCGGGGAGCTGTTTTTT.

The chain uses TRBV3-1 and TRBJ2-7; D perhaps matches TRBD2 (6 bases). Germline CDR1 LGHDT, CDR2 YNNKEL (reference sequence). The V and J ends lost 0 bases and 1 base respectively, with 13 bases between them. The CDR3 has 16 amino acids. The CDR3: CASSQDIGTVSYEQYF. The CDR3 coding sequence is TGTGCCAGCAGCCAAGATATTGGGACTGTATCCTACGAGCAGTACTTC.

V is TRBV9 and J is TRBJ2-7; 8 bases agree with TRBD2. The CDR3 contains 15 residues. V gave up 0 bases and J gave up 3 bases; unmatched junction bases: 5. Germline CDR1 reads SGDLS; CDR2 reads YYNGEE. The DNA of the CDR3 is TGTGCCAGCAGCGTAGATCCCGGGAGGGACTACGAGCAGTACTTC. This encodes CASSVDPGRDYEQYF.

This clonotype was detected many times. The chain recombines TRBV12-3 or TRBV12-4 with TRBJ1-1; D possibly corresponds to TRBD1 (6 bases). The CDR3 runs to 13 residues. V was pared by 4 bases and J by 6 bases, with 12 bases between. CDR3 amino acids: CASSWNRVSEAFF. The CDR3 DNA sequence: TGTGCCAGCAGTTGGAACAGGGTTTCTGAAGCTTTCTTT.

This clonotype has only a few counts. The chain carries TRBV2 and TRBJ2-7; D is possibly TRBD1 or TRBD2 (6 bases each). Germline CDR1 SNHLY, CDR2 FYNNEI. The ends were cut back, 9 bases at V and 7 bases at J, with 25 bases in the middle. This CDR3 has 15 amino acids. The CDR3: CASTVEGVGLGEQYF. CDR3 nucleotide sequence: TGTGCCAGTACAGTGGAGGGGGTGGGTCTCGGGGAGCAGTACTTC.

At least ten counts were recorded for this clonotype. The rearrangement joins TRBV2 to TRBJ2-7; no firm D call. The V gene lost 4 bases and the J gene lost 2 bases, with 9 bases spanning the gap. The CDR3 contains 13 residues. Germline V gives CDR1 SNHLY, CDR2 FYNNEI. This CDR3 is CASSVALTYEQYF. The DNA for the CDR3 is TGTGCCAGCAGTGTGGCCCTTACCTACGAGCAGTACTTC.

V usage is TRBV20-1 and J usage is TRBJ2-7; D remains unclear. Germline CDR1 is DFQATT and CDR2 is SNEGSKA (reference sequence). V lost 0 bases, J lost 3 bases, and 18 bases lay in between. This CDR3 has 16 residues. For the CDR3, the DNA is TGCAGTGCTAGAGATCTGGTTACTGAAACTTTCTACGAGCAGTACTTC. Protein: CSARDLVTETFYEQYF.

This rearrangement joins TRBV12-3 or TRBV12-4 to TRBJ1-5; 8 bases agree with TRBD1. The CDR3 consists of 15 residues. V lost 1 base, J lost 7 bases, and 6 bases stayed unmatched. CDR3 protein: CASSLGQGYGQPQHF. The CDR3 nucleotides read TGTGCCAGCAGTTTAGGACAGGGGTATGGACAGCCCCAGCATTTT.

In this sample, this clonotype turned up many times. V is TRBV24-1 and J is TRBJ2-5, with D possibly being TRBD1 or TRBD2 (6 bases each). The length of the CDR3 is 18 residues. Trimming left V 3 bases short and J 0 bases short, with 19 bases between. CDR1 and CDR2 (germline): KGHDR, SFDVKD. The CDR3 nucleotides are TGTGCCACCAGTGATGCCCGGAGGGGGGTCGGGTACCAAGAGACCCAGTACTTC. It translates to CATSDARRGVGYQETQYF.

Ten or more counts support this clonotype. This chain links TRBV28 with TRBJ1-4, with D unresolved. CDR1 and CDR2 (germline): MDHEN, SYDVKM. V shed 6 bases and J shed 0 bases, with 11 bases lying between them. The CDR3 has 15 residues. The CDR3 DNA sequence: TGTGCCAGCAGGGAGGGAATCCCAACTAATGAAAAACTGTTTTTT. Protein product: CASREGIPTNEKLFF. Full variable domain (outside the CDR3, taken from reference TRBV28 and TRBJ1-4): DVKVTQSSRYLVKRTGEKVFLECVQDMDHENMFWYRQDPGLGLRLIYFSYDVKMKEKGDIPEGYSVSREKKERFSLILESASTNQTSMYLCASREGIPTNEKLFFGSGTQLSVL.